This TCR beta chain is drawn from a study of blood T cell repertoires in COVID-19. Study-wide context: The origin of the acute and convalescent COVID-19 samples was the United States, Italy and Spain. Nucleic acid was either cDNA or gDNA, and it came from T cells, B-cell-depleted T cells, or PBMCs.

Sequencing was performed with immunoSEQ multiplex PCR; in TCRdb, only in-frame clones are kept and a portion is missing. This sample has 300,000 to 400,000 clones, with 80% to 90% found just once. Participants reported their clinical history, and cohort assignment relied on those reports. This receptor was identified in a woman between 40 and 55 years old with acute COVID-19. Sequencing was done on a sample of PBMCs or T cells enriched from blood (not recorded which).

The CDR3 DNA follows: TGTGCCAGTAGTATTGCAGGGTATAGCAATCAGCCCCAGCATTTT. It is translated as CASSIAGYSNQPQHF. The chain employs TRBV19 and TRBJ1-5, with D perhaps matching TRBD1 (5 bases). The V gene's germline CDR1 is LNHDA and CDR2 SQIVND (reference sequence). With 3 bases removed from V and 0 bases from J, the gap between germline ends came to 9 bases. This CDR3 contains 15 residues.